This TCR beta chain emerged from a study of CD8+CD57+ T cells in acquired aplastic anemia. This clonotype has at least ten counts. The V gene end was trimmed by 3 bases and the J gene end by 6 bases; junction bases not matched to a gene: 13. The CDR3 has 16 residues. Germline-derived CDR1 and CDR2 are LGHNA and YNFKEQ. CDR3 and TCR beta VDJ profiling relied on a genomic DNA template. MiXCR was run by TCRdb on the reads, yielding one entry per CDR3 protein. The top ten clones hold approximately 62% of a sample with fewer than 100,000 distinct CDR3 sequences, 40% to 55% of them seen once. The TCR comes from a human donor in good health, serving as a control. Input material: sorted CD4+, CD8+, or CD8+CD57+ T cells (not recorded which) from PBMCs. The rearrangement uses TRBV4-2 and TRBJ2-7; TRBD1 matches at 8 bases. The CDR3 DNA follows: TGTGCCAGCAGCCAGGGCCCGGGACAGGTCGTGGGCGAGCAGTACTTC. It yields the protein CASSQGPGQVVGEQYF.